This T cell receptor (beta chain) is drawn from a study of T cell responses to AZD1222 COVID-19 vaccine. Study-wide points: Donor demographics were predominantly white British with a female majority; clonal diversity may be underestimated. Just five to seven people given AZD1222 tested seropositive at baseline. Breadth and depth of Spike-specific TCRs rose after two AZD1222 doses.

The V gene's germline CDR1 is LNHDA and CDR2 SQIVND (reference sequence). The J segment lost 6 bases and the V segment lost 3 bases, leaving 15 bases of the junction unmatched. The CDR3 loop spans 17 amino acids. This table comes from immunoSEQ multiplex PCR, and its TCRdb copy is limited to in-frame clones, with some not included. In the table there are 50,000 to 70,000 clones, 89% of which are singletons. On this clone: Its target is unknown.

The TCR comes from an adult who received the AZD1222 COVID-19 vaccine. The rearrangement links TRBV19 to TRBJ2-5; 8 bases line up with TRBD1. Sequenced here: peripheral blood, sampled 28 days after the second AZD1222 dose. The CDR3 loop is CASSITLGQGRTKTQYF. The CDR3 region has the DNA TGTGCCAGTAGTATTACCCTCGGACAGGGAAGGACTAAGACCCAGTACTTC.